The sequence of this TCR beta chain was determined in a study of CD4 and CD8 cells across lung adenocarcinoma regions. TCRdb re-derived calls from the PCR reads in MiXCR, one entry per CDR3 protein. Here the sample spans 3,600 or so distinct CDR3 sequences, about 60% being singletons. Donors had localized lung adenocarcinoma, a non-small cell lung cancer. This clonotype was seen a few times. The CDR3 spans 14 residues. In germline, CDR1 is MNHNS, CDR2 SASEGT. Trimming cost V 7 bases and J 5 bases, with 14 bases left between them. This clonotype originated in a male donor with lung adenocarcinoma. The CD4 and CD8 labels of this study may be unreliable. The chain carries TRBV6-1 and TRBJ1-4; D may be TRBD1 (6 bases). Sample: CD4+ T cells from the margin of a lung tumor. This CDR3 is CASTSRRGNEKLFF. The CDR3 DNA follows: TGTGCCAGCACTAGTAGAAGGGGGAATGAAAAACTGTTTTTT.